This T cell receptor (beta chain) is drawn from a study of cytomegalovirus exposure and HLA in healthy donors. In the PCR, 60 Vbeta and 13 Jbeta primers were used. TCRdb's table, derived via immunoSEQ multiplex PCR, lists solely in-frame clones and lacks some. The sample carries some 130,000 clones, around 63% recorded once. Germline V gives CDR1 MNHEY, CDR2 SVGAGI. The CDR3 totals 16 residues. The V and J ends lost 3 bases and 4 bases respectively, with 15 bases between them. The V gene is TRBV6-5, the J gene TRBJ2-2; D might be TRBD1 (6 bases). Specimen: PBMCs. This receptor was taken from a human donor in good health. Written as DNA, the CDR3 is TGTGCCAGCAGTTATGGGACAAATGTTCTCACCGGGGAGCTGTTTTTT. Amino acids: CASSYGTNVLTGELFF.